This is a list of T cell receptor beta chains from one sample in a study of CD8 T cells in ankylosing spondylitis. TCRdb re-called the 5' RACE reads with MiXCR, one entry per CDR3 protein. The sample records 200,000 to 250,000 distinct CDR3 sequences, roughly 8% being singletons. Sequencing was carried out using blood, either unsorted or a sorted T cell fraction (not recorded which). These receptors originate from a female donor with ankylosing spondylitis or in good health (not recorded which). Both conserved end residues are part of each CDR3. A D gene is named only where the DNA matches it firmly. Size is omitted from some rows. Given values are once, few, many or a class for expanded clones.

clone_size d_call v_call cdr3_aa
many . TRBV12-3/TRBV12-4 CASSGGPHTEAFF
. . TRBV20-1 CSAPSGEGGNQPQHF
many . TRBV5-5 CASSLYPVPDSSYEQYF
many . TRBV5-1 CASSLAVSGNTEAFF
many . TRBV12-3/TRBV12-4 CASKGQGAYSEQFF
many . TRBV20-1 CSASLQVTSGEQYF
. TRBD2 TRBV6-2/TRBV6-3 CASLAGGIYNEQFF
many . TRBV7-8 CASSLWELRLGVNQPQHF
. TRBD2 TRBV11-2 CASIRGLAGGGRNNEQFF
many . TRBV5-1 CASSYRETSANVLTF
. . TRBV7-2 CASSLRRDSSNQPQHF
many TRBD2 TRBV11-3 CASSLGSSGRFSSYNEQFF
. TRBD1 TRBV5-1 CATTQGAQGTGELFF
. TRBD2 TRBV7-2 CASRHGLAGPYEQYF
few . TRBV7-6 CASSFTVPPGELFF
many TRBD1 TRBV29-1 CSVGGNKDRGAYNEQFF
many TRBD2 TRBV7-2 CASSMGGGETQYF
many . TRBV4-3 CASSQDSRGNEQFF
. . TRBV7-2 CASSLGRASERYEQYF
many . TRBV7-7 CASSLGSTGSYEQYF
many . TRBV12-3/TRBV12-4 CASTPAGAEQFF
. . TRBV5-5 CASSWDRLRAEAFF
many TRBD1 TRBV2 CASGRQGGWETQYF
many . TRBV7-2 CASSPGIRGVFF
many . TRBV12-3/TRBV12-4 CASRIVKGNTGELFF
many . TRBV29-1 CSVTWGGGTNEKLFF
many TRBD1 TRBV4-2 CASSHPTGTAGELFF
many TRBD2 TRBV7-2 CASSLDTSGLTDTQYF
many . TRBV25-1 CASSEWSGANVLTF
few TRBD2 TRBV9 CASSVAGLISDEQYF
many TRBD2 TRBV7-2 CASSLAGGTGELFF
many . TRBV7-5 CISVSEALVEGLGREGLGNEQFF
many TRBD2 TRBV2 CASSLSGGPYNEQFF
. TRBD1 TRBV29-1 CSVSPGTGAFEQFF
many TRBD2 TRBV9 CASSVVGLAEYNEQFF
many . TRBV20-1 CSARTPGQQNIQYF
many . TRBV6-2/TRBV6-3 CASSYQGSDIALNTIYF
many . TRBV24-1 CATSDGGKGQQFF
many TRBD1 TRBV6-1 CASTRDSLNEKLFF
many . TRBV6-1 CASNPIRWRAQETQYF
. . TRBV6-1 CASITVGNNEQFF
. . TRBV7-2 CVSSLARDLEAFF
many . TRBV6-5 CASSYSNSGLKGNTIYF
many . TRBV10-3 CAISDGQIMTEAFF
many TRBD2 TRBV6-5 CASRPTSGNLQETQYF
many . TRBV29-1 CSVSRGERVTEAFF
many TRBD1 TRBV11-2 CASSLGQGGGYTF
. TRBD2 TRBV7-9 CASSSSRLAGNEQFF
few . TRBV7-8 CASSLRAGGHTEAFF
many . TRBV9 CASSGSNEQFF
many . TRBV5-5 CASSGMDTQYF
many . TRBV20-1 CSARIDGTGELFF